Included here is one T cell receptor beta chain sequence, with context. This entry comes from a study of OX40 agonist ivuxolimab in advanced cancers. Overall study: A history of anti-PD-1, anti-PD-L1 or anti-CTLA-4 therapy was acceptable, and approximately 39% had some.

Sequenced by immunoSEQ multiplex PCR; TCRdb stores in-frame clones only, minus some. The data contain roughly 45,000 clones, around nine tenths of them singletons. CDR3 length equals 19 residues. Trimming took 1 base from V and 5 from J, leaving 23 bases between them. Germline V gives CDR1 KGHSH, CDR2 LQKENI. The sequences come from CD4+ or CD8+ T cells sorted from blood, collected in a trial of the OX40 agonist ivuxolimab. This chain connects TRBV18 to TRBJ2-2; tentatively, D is TRBD2 (6 bases). The receptor comes from an adult with an advanced solid tumor such as melanoma, head and neck, liver or kidney cancer. CDR3 loop: CASSPRVDRGTQRTGELFF. The CDR3 bases are TGTGCCAGCTCACCACGGGTTGACCGCGGGACCCAGAGAACCGGGGAGCTGTTTTTT. Drawing the rest from reference TRBV18 and TRBJ2-2, the complete variable domain is NAGVMQNPRHLVRRRGQEARLRCSPMKGHSHVYWYRQLPEEGLKFMVYLQKENIIDESGMPKERFSAEFPKEGPSILRIQQVVRGDSAAYFCASSPRVDRGTQRTGELFFGEGSRLTVL.